Sequencing of this T cell receptor (beta chain) was carried out in a study of T cells after yellow fever vaccination. 5'RACE template switching added a universal primer site and UMIs to TCR cDNA. One entry per CDR3 protein, called by TCRdb with MiXCR from the 5' RACE reads. The repertoire holds around 550,000 distinct CDR3 sequences, with about 19% as singletons. Trimming at V came to 0 bases and at J to 7 bases, leaving 2 bases not matched to a gene. The CDR3 runs 14 residues. Per the germline V gene, CDR1 is SGHTA and CDR2 is FQGTGA. Overall study results and limits: The booster response re-showed most primary clones: 96% CD4, approximately 90% CD8. A small share of clonotypes appeared in both CD4 and CD8 compartments. Highly abundant clonotypes carried over from the bulk population could end up in FACS-sorted repertoires as contaminants.

This clonotype turned up a few times. The target antigen is unknown. The clonotype was recovered from a man aged 25 to 40 who received the YFV17D yellow fever vaccine. The rearrangement joins TRBV7-3 to TRBJ2-7; 11 bases agree with TRBD2. Sequencing used PBMCs, obtained 15 days after the yellow fever booster vaccination. The CDR3 region is CASSLTSGRGEQYF. CDR3 in DNA: TGTGCCAGCAGCTTAACTAGCGGGAGGGGGGAGCAGTACTTC.